Listed below are T cell receptor beta chains from one sample, sequenced in a study of lymphopenia after photon versus proton radiotherapy. The method was immunoSEQ multiplex PCR; TCRdb's version includes in-frame clones alone and lacks a portion of them. Altogether 150,000 or so clones are present, roughly nine tenths being singletons, with the ten largest covering roughly 4.7%. The source was peripheral blood, collected from a patient treated with photon-based radiotherapy. The receptors come from a middle-aged man with gastric cancer. CDR3s include the opening cysteine and the closing phenylalanine or tryptophan. D genes are given only for firm matches. The size entry is marked missing in some rows and otherwise reads once, few, many or a size class.

size,D,V,J,CDR3,DNA
-,-,TRBV29-1,TRBJ1-1,CSVESRMNTEAFF,TGCAGCGTTGAGAGCCGAATGAACACTGAAGCTTTCTTT
-,TRBD1,TRBV30,TRBJ1-5,CAWSIPGQGNQPQHF,TGTGCCTGGAGTATCCCGGGACAGGGAAACCAGCCCCAGCATTTT
many,TRBD1,TRBV2,TRBJ1-3,CASSDPQGAIGNTIYF,TGTGCCAGCAGTGACCCACAGGGGGCAATTGGAAACACCATATATTTT
-,-,TRBV27,TRBJ1-5,CASSLIGDSNQPQHF,TGTGCCAGCAGTTTAATTGGGGATAGCAATCAGCCCCAGCATTTT
-,-,TRBV6-6,TRBJ2-7,CASSYSGQGEYF,TGTGCCAGCAGTTACTCCGGGCAGGGAGAGTACTTC
-,-,TRBV11-2,TRBJ1-4,CASSFDPAEKLFF,TGTGCCAGCAGCTTTGACCCAGCGGAAAAACTGTTTTTT
-,TRBD2,TRBV4-2,TRBJ2-7,CASSQGTSAYEQYF,TGTGCCAGCAGCCAAGGGACTAGTGCCTACGAGCAGTACTTC
-,-,TRBV7-9,TRBJ2-3,CVLNSGASTDTQYF,TGTGTCCTCAATAGCGGCGCTAGCACAGATACGCAGTATTTT
-,-,TRBV30,TRBJ1-3,CAWTAGSGNTIYF,TGTGCCTGGACGGCAGGCTCTGGAAACACCATATATTTT
-,TRBD1,TRBV5-6,TRBJ1-2,CASSLDRGHNYGYTF,TGTGCCAGCAGCCTCGACAGGGGGCACAACTATGGCTACACCTTC
-,TRBD1,TRBV7-3,TRBJ2-5,CASSPDRAAGETQYF,TGTGCCAGCAGCCCCGACAGGGCGGCAGGAGAGACCCAGTACTTC
-,TRBD2,TRBV7-3,TRBJ2-3,CASSPGLAETSTDTQYF,TGTGCCAGCAGCCCTGGACTAGCGGAGACTAGCACAGATACGCAGTATTTT
-,-,TRBV5-6,TRBJ1-1,CASSKDLGVMNTEAFF,TGTGCCAGCAGCAAAGACTTGGGTGTCATGAACACTGAAGCTTTCTTT
-,-,TRBV5-1,TRBJ2-2,CASSLGMGVVNTGELFF,TGCGCCAGCAGCTTGGGTATGGGTGTAGTGAACACCGGGGAGCTGTTTTTT
-,-,TRBV29-1,TRBJ1-3,CSVELARGPSGNTIYF,TGCAGCGTTGAATTGGCCAGGGGCCCCTCTGGAAACACCATATATTTT
-,-,TRBV6-5,TRBJ1-4,CASRGGEKLFF,TGTGCCAGCAGGGGCGGAGAAAAACTGTTTTTT
-,TRBD1,TRBV11-3,TRBJ1-2,CASSHRTGYGYTF,TGTGCCAGCAGCCACCGGACAGGCTATGGCTACACCTTC
-,TRBD2,TRBV6-6,TRBJ2-7,CASSYSRLAGNEQYF,TGTGCCAGCAGTTACTCGAGACTAGCGGGTAACGAGCAGTACTTC
-,TRBD2,TRBV5-1,TRBJ2-1,CASSPTIAGSSYNEQFF,TGCGCCAGCAGCCCCACCATAGCGGGTAGCTCCTACAATGAGCAGTTCTTC
-,-,TRBV5-1,TRBJ2-1,CASSLVLDKNEQFF,TGCGCCAGCAGCTTGGTCCTCGACAAGAATGAGCAGTTCTTC
-,-,TRBV9,TRBJ2-7,CASSVQATWGYEQYF,TGTGCCAGCAGCGTACAGGCGACCTGGGGTTACGAGCAGTACTTC
-,-,TRBV5-4,TRBJ1-4,CASSWGGGSEKLFF,TGTGCCAGCAGCTGGGGGGGCGGCAGTGAAAAACTGTTTTTT
-,-,TRBV10-2,TRBJ1-5,CASSEWGDQPQHF,TGCGCCAGCAGTGAGTGGGGGGATCAGCCCCAGCATTTT
-,-,TRBV9,TRBJ1-3,CASSVISGNTIYF,TGTGCCAGCAGCGTAATTTCTGGAAACACCATATATTTT
-,-,TRBV7-2,TRBJ2-5,CASSFGGQETQYF,TGTGCCAGCAGCTTCGGGGGACAAGAGACCCAGTACTTC
-,-,TRBV30,TRBJ2-1,CAWSNQNEQFF,TGTGCCTGGAGTAATCAAAATGAGCAGTTCTTC
-,-,TRBV12-2,TRBJ2-2,CASRLARWSPGELFF,TGTGCAAGTCGCTTAGCGAGGTGGAGCCCCGGGGAGCTGTTTTTT
-,TRBD2,TRBV4-1,TRBJ2-7,CASSQELREGDEQYF,TGCGCCAGCAGCCAAGAATTGCGGGAGGGCGACGAGCAGTACTTC
-,TRBD2,TRBV5-1,TRBJ2-7,CASSPSGTTLQEQYF,TGCGCCAGCAGCCCCTCCGGGACTACCCTGCAAGAGCAGTACTTC
-,-,TRBV2,TRBJ2-3,CASKNKPTPTWDTQYF,TGTGCCAGCAAAAATAAACCCACTCCGACATGGGATACGCAGTATTTT
-,TRBD1,TRBV5-6,TRBJ1-1,CASSFGTGSVNTEAFF,TGTGCCAGCAGCTTTGGGACAGGGAGCGTTAACACTGAAGCTTTCTTT
-,-,TRBV6-4,TRBJ2-1,CASSRSSEYNEQFF,TGTGCCAGCAGTCGGAGTAGCGAGTACAATGAGCAGTTCTTC
-,-,TRBV5-8,TRBJ2-5,CASSLGGGQETQYF,TGTGCCAGCAGCTTAGGAGGGGGTCAAGAGACCCAGTACTTC
-,TRBD2,TRBV2,TRBJ2-1,CASRGLAGGHNEQFF,TGTGCCAGCAGAGGGTTAGCGGGAGGGCACAATGAGCAGTTCTTC
-,TRBD2,TRBV27,TRBJ2-7,CASSFLGLAGVPDYEQYF,TGTGCCAGCAGTTTCCTCGGACTAGCGGGAGTCCCGGACTACGAGCAGTACTTC
-,-,TRBV29-1,TRBJ2-1,CSVEEGGSRNEQFF,TGCAGCGTTGAAGAAGGGGGGAGTCGCAATGAGCAGTTCTTC
-,TRBD1,TRBV5-1,TRBJ2-7,CASSPSTGGYEQYF,TGCGCCAGCAGCCCTTCTACAGGGGGCTACGAGCAGTACTTC
few,-,TRBV7-2,TRBJ1-5,CASSSRPNQPQHF,TGTGCCAGCAGCTCGCGACCCAATCAGCCCCAGCATTTT
-,-,TRBV28,TRBJ1-5,CASTTGPINQPQHF,TGTGCCAGCACCACGGGACCGATCAATCAGCCCCAGCATTTT
-,TRBD1,TRBV2,TRBJ2-7,CASSGQGAGEQYF,TGTGCCAGCAGTGGTCAGGGGGCTGGGGAGCAGTACTTC
-,-,TRBV5-1,TRBJ2-3,CASSFSGRGADTQYF,TGCGCCAGCAGCTTTAGCGGTAGGGGGGCGGATACGCAGTATTTT
-,-,TRBV29-1,TRBJ1-4,CSAVGGRGTNEKLFF,TGCAGCGCCGTGGGCGGAAGGGGGACTAATGAAAAACTGTTTTTT
-,TRBD1,TRBV18,TRBJ1-1,CASSQGQGMNTEAFF,TGTGCCAGCTCACAGGGACAGGGGATGAACACTGAAGCTTTCTTT
-,-,TRBV7-8,TRBJ2-7,CASSRLSVSSYEQYF,TGTGCCAGCAGCCGGCTGAGTGTGAGCTCCTACGAGCAGTACTTC
-,-,TRBV28,TRBJ2-7,CASSLRGTPAYF,TGTGCCAGCAGTTTACGCGGGACGCCTGCATACTTC
-,-,TRBV7-9,TRBJ2-7,CASSIDYEQYF,TGTGCCAGCAGCATCGACTACGAGCAGTACTTC
-,-,TRBV6-1,TRBJ2-1,CASRPGLPTNNEQFF,TGTGCCAGCAGACCCGGACTCCCTACCAACAATGAGCAGTTCTTC
-,TRBD2,TRBV5-1,TRBJ2-1,CASSLTRTSGKTNEQFF,TGCGCCAGCAGCTTGACCCGGACTAGCGGGAAAACCAATGAGCAGTTCTTC
-,TRBD2,TRBV5-5,TRBJ2-7,CASSLDSGSLYEQYF,TGTGCCAGCAGCTTAGACAGCGGGAGCTTATACGAGCAGTACTTC
-,TRBD2,TRBV5-1,TRBJ2-2,CASSLNAGGGELFF,TGCGCCAGCAGCTTGAACGCGGGAGGTGGGGAGCTGTTTTTT